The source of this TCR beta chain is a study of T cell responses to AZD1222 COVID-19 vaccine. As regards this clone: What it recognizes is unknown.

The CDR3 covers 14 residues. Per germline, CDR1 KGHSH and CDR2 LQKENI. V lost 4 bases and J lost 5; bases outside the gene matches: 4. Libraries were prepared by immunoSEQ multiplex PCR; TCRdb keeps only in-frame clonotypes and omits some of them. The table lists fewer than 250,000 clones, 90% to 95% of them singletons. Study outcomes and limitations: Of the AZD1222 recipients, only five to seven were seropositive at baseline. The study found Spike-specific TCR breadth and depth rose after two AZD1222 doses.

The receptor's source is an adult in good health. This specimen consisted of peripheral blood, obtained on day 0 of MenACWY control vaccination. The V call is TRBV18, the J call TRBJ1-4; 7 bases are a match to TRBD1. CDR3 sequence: CASSHDRANEKLFF. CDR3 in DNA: TGTGCCAGCTCACATGACAGGGCAAATGAAAAACTGTTTTTT.